This T cell receptor (beta chain) was documented in a study of CD8 T cells in Susac syndrome. The study used treatment-naive patients who had stable or active relapsing-remitting disease as multiple sclerosis controls. Reverse transcription used 0.5 to 1 ug RNA and random hexamers. Amplification of TCR beta CDR3 used immunoSEQ multiplex PCR across 54 Vbeta and 13 Jbeta. Via MiXCR, TCRdb re-called the immunoSEQ multiplex PCR reads, giving one row per CDR3 protein. The table has some 300,000 distinct CDR3 sequences, 89% seen once; the top ten hold around 0.18%. The clonotype was recovered from a human donor with multiple sclerosis. The sample taken for sequencing was CD8+ T cells from PBMCs.

CDR3 nucleotides: TGTGCCAGCAGTTACCAACCGGGACAGGTCAATCAGCCCCAGCATTTT. Translation gives CASSYQPGQVNQPQHF. This rearrangement joins TRBV6-2 or TRBV6-3 to TRBJ1-5; 8 bases are a match to TRBD1. With V trimmed by 2 bases and J by 3 bases, 6 bases remained unmatched. This CDR3 is 16 amino acids long. Germline V lookup: CDR1 MNHEY, CDR2 SVGEGT.